These 20 T cell receptor beta chains were all obtained from the same sample, sequenced in a study of CD8 T cells in Susac syndrome. A quantity of about 0.45 to 1 ug RNA underwent reverse transcription using random hexamers. TCRdb used MiXCR to reprocess the immunoSEQ multiplex PCR reads, holding one entry per CDR3 protein. The sample shows about 90,000 distinct CDR3 sequences, approximately 96% of them seen only once. Specimen: CD8+ T cells from PBMCs. Every receptor here comes from a human donor with Susac syndrome.

The chain joins TRBV3-1 to TRBJ2-5; D perhaps matches TRBD2 (6 bases). V was cut by 6 bases and J by 2 bases, with 13 bases left in between. The germline CDR1 and CDR2 sequences are LGHDT and YNNKEL (reference sequence). There are 14 residues in the CDR3. The DNA for the CDR3 is TGTGCCAGCAGGAACTCTAGCGAACAAGAGACCCAGTACTTC. Protein: CASRNSSEQETQYF.

V is TRBV7-9 and J is TRBJ2-6; 9 bases agree with TRBD1. In germline, CDR1 is SEHNR, CDR2 FQNEAQ (reference sequence). The trim removed 5 bases at V and 2 bases at J, leaving 7 bases unmatched. The CDR3 has 17 residues. The CDR3 DNA sequence: TGTGCCAGCAGCCCGGGACAGGGATTGCCTGGGGCCAACGTCCTGACTTTC. Its translation: CASSPGQGLPGANVLTF.

This clonotype has just one count. The CDR3 bases are TGTGCCAGCAGTGACTCCCCGGACAGGAGGGACGGGGAGCTGTTTTTT. This codes for CASSDSPDRRDGELFF. This chain joins TRBV6-4 and TRBJ2-2; possibly TRBD1 for D (7 bases). Germline assignment: CDR1 MRHNA and CDR2 SNTAGT. The CDR3 totals 16 residues. V gave up 0 bases and J gave up 7 bases, with 15 bases separating them.

This clonotype was detected only once. The chain combines TRBV12-3 or TRBV12-4 with TRBJ1-5; the D gene is possibly TRBD1 (5 bases). This CDR3 is built from 15 residues. Trimming took off 6 bases at V and 0 bases at J, with 12 bases between the two ends. The CDR3 loop reads CASRFDSFSNQPQHF. The CDR3, as DNA: TGTGCCAGCAGATTCGACAGTTTTAGCAATCAGCCCCAGCATTTT.

V gene TRBV12-3 or TRBV12-4 combines with J gene TRBJ1-3; a weak D match, TRBD1 (6 bases). The CDR3 is 14 residues long. V dropped 5 bases and J dropped 4 bases, with 12 bases sitting between them. The CDR3 reads CASSEEDRGNTIYF. CDR3 nucleotide sequence: TGTGCCAGCAGTGAGGAGGACAGAGGAAACACCATATATTTT.

This chain uses TRBV13 with TRBJ2-7; either TRBD1 or TRBD2 may supply D (5 bases each). Between the trimmed V and J ends, which lost 1 base and 1 base, there was a span of 11 bases. The CDR3 extends over 15 amino acids. Germline V gene data show CDR1 as PRHDT and CDR2 as FYEKMQ (reference sequence). Written as DNA, the CDR3 is TGTGCCAGCAGCTTAGTTGGGACCCTTTCCTACGAGCAGTACTTC. This gives the protein CASSLVGTLSYEQYF.

This rearrangement joins TRBV2 to TRBJ2-4; 9 positions match TRBD1. V gave up 2 bases and J gave up 15 bases; unmatched junction bases: 5. Germline V gene lookup returns CDR1 SNHLY and CDR2 FYNNEI. The CDR3 has 12 amino acids. The CDR3 protein is CASSETGTGTYF. The CDR3 DNA follows: TGTGCCAGCAGTGAAACCGGGACAGGGACGTACTTC.

The chain employs TRBV20-1 and TRBJ2-5; unclear D gene. Germline V gives CDR1 DFQATT, CDR2 SNEGSKA (reference sequence). This CDR3 has 13 residues. V was clipped by 2 bases and J by 2 bases, with 9 bases between them. As DNA, the CDR3 is TGCAGTGCTAGAAAGGGCTTACAAGAGACCCAGTACTTC. As protein: CSARKGLQETQYF.

Details on this clonotype: A read error may produce the germline difference seen at one junction end. The chain joins TRBV7-7 to TRBJ2-1; no firm D call. This CDR3 region has 13 residues. Looked up from germline, CDR1 is SSHAT and CDR2 is FNYEAQ (reference sequence). CDR3 bases: TGTGCTAGCAGCCCTACACGCGGCGATGAGCAGTTCTTC. It specifies CASSPTRGDEQFF.

The chain combines TRBV2 with TRBJ2-5; 15 bases align to TRBD2. CDR3 size: 16 residues. Germline values: CDR1 SNHLY, CDR2 FYNNEI. J was trimmed by 4 bases and V by 7 bases; bases with no gene match: 7. Written as DNA, the CDR3 is TGTGCCAGCACCGGGACTAGCGGGGGGCCGGCAGAGACCCAGTACTTC. Translating gives CASTGTSGGPAETQYF.

This chain uses TRBV11-3 with TRBJ2-2; TRBD1 matches at 8 bases. The germline CDR1 and CDR2 sequences are SGHNT and YENEEA. The V and J ends lost 5 bases and 5 bases, in that order; junction bases with no gene match: 7. This CDR3 is built from 15 residues. The CDR3 is CASSDGTGGTGELFF. CDR3 DNA: TGTGCCAGCAGCGACGGGACAGGAGGTACCGGGGAGCTGTTTTTT.

The chain employs TRBV20-1 and TRBJ2-3; 12 positions agree with TRBD2. The length of the CDR3 is 14 residues. V trimming: 6 bases; J trimming: 2 bases; junction bases outside the gene matches: 3. Germline CDR1 reads DFQATT; CDR2 reads SNEGSKA (reference sequence). The CDR3 loop reads CSARTSGDTDTQYF. CDR3 bases: TGCAGTGCCAGGACTAGCGGGGACACAGATACGCAGTATTTT.

The V and J genes are TRBV7-9 and TRBJ2-7, with TRBD1 matching over 8 bases. This CDR3 contains 13 residues. The V segment lost 7 bases and the J segment 5 bases; nucleotides outside the gene matches: 7. CDR1 and CDR2 (germline): SEHNR, FQNEAQ (reference sequence). CDR3 DNA: TGTGCCAGCAAACCCCAGGGGGCGGACGAGCAGTACTTC. Amino acids: CASKPQGADEQYF.

The rearrangement joins TRBV4-3 to TRBJ1-2; D is unclear. Germline CDR1 is LGHNA and CDR2 is YSLEER. Trimming cost V 2 bases and J 0 bases, with 13 bases left between them. There are 16 residues in the CDR3. The CDR3 sequence is CASSQSYRLPNYGYTF. CDR3 DNA: TGCGCCAGCAGCCAATCGTACAGACTACCTAACTATGGCTACACCTTC.

The chain has TRBV20-1 and TRBJ2-5; maybe TRBD2 (6 bases). The CDR3 is made up of 13 amino acids. Germline loops: CDR1 DFQATT, CDR2 SNEGSKA (reference sequence). V was clipped by 4 bases and J by 2 bases, with 11 bases between them. CDR3 in amino acids: CSANTGEQETQYF. CDR3 nucleotide sequence: TGCAGTGCTAATACGGGGGAACAAGAGACCCAGTACTTC.

The V and J genes are TRBV7-2 and TRBJ2-3, with D possibly being TRBD1 (7 bases). V was shortened by 4 bases and J by 6 bases, with 17 bases between the two germline ends. The CDR3 is 15 amino acids. In germline, CDR1 is SGHTA, CDR2 FQGNSA. In nucleotides, the CDR3 is TGTGCCAGCAGCTCCCGGTCAGGGGGGAGGGATACGCAGTATTTT. The encoded protein is CASSSRSGGRDTQYF.

The chain has TRBV7-9 and TRBJ2-5, with TRBD2 matching 10 bases. Germline assignment: CDR1 SEHNR and CDR2 FQNEAQ (reference sequence). There are 17 residues in the CDR3. With 3 bases clipped from V and 1 base from J, the junction kept 8 bases outside the gene matches. This CDR3 is CASSFGLAGDLQETQYF. CDR3 nucleotide sequence: TGTGCCAGCAGCTTTGGTCTAGCGGGGGACCTCCAAGAGACCCAGTACTTC.

The chain carries TRBV5-6 and TRBJ1-5, with 7 bases identical to TRBD1. This CDR3 region has 16 residues. Per the germline V gene, CDR1 is SGHDT and CDR2 is YYEEEE. With 3 bases clipped from V and 8 bases from J, the junction kept 14 bases outside the gene matches. The CDR3 sequence is CASSSRDSLLSEPQHF. The CDR3, as DNA: TGTGCCAGCAGCTCCCGGGACAGCCTTCTGAGTGAGCCCCAGCATTTT. The full variable domain, its missing parts supplied by reference TRBV5-6 and TRBJ1-5, is DAGVTQSPTHLIKTRGQQVTLRCSPKSGHDTVSWYQQALGQGPQFIFQYYEEEERQRGNFPDRFSGHQFPNYSSELNVNALLLGDSALYLCASSSRDSLLSEPQHFGDGTRLSIL.

The genes are TRBV6-2 or TRBV6-3 and TRBJ1-1; D is unresolved. V dropped 2 bases and J dropped 3 bases, with 13 bases sitting between them. CDR1 is MNHEY and CDR2 is SVGEGT in the germline V gene. This CDR3 contains 15 residues. CDR3: CASSYHGPEYTEAFF. As DNA, the CDR3 is TGTGCCAGCAGTTACCATGGCCCAGAGTACACTGAAGCTTTCTTT.

This chain links TRBV7-8 with TRBJ1-1; maybe TRBD1 (6 bases). Germline V gene data show CDR1 as SGHVS and CDR2 as FQNEAQ. The CDR3 is 16 residues long. Trimming removed 1 base from V and 1 base from J, with 13 bases in between. In nucleotides, the CDR3 is TGTGCCAGCAGCTTAGTAACAGGGAGAGCGAACACTGAAGCTTTCTTT. This codes for CASSLVTGRANTEAFF.